This TCR beta chain appears in the sequencing data of a study of PD-L1 blockade in urothelial cancer (dated by TCRdb to between 2016 and 2019). Regarding the study in general: Every patient began therapy in 2014 and was given atezolizumab 1,200 mg intravenously every 3 weeks. Twenty-five of 29 patients were males with bladder-origin urothelial cancer, and about 65% of the roughly 30 reported a prior smoking history. Patients had an ECOG performance status of 0 or 1 and had received between 0 and 3 prior chemotherapy regimens. Blood samples were analyzed at two time points: 3 weeks after treatment start (second dose) and 6 weeks after treatment start. Blood samples gave median yields of approximately 130,000 T cells and more than 80,000 unique TCRs, along with a median clonality of approximately 0.08. Somatic, immune and clinical correlates of response to PD-L1 blockade with atezolizumab in urothelial cancer were the focus of an exploratory multi-omic analysis. Pretreatment tumor samples and matched peripheral blood, collected serially before and after atezolizumab treatment, underwent TCR sequencing. Durable clinical benefit meant progression-free survival longer than 6 months, and TCR features were also tested against progression-free and overall survival. In the same patients, pretreatment tumors underwent whole exome sequencing and RNA sequencing in addition to TCR sequencing. Under 10 patients achieved durable clinical benefit and some 21 did not. Some 30 patients had pretreatment blood TCR-seq, some 24 had at least one posttreatment blood collection, and some 24 had tumor TCR-seq.

There are 14 amino acids in the CDR3, from cysteine to phenylalanine inclusive. Solely the CDR3 DNA is kept, with 42 bases framed from the first base. Sequences MNHEY (CDR1) and SMNVEV (CDR2) are obtained from the germline V gene (reference sequence). V ends up 1 base short and J 8 bases short, with an unmatched junction base count of 6. Synthetic TCR analog templates were spiked into each PCR so that absolute template abundance could be estimated from read counts. The immunoSEQ assay used bias-controlled V and J gene primers to amplify TCRbeta CDR3 regions from genomic DNA. Rearranged TCRbeta segments were sequenced at approximately 20X coverage. On the study's bioinformatics: Clustering was used to correct sequencing errors, and CDR3s were annotated against IMGT to assign V, D and J genes. Downstream analyses used only productive TCRbeta rearrangements, leaving out any out-of-frame or stop-codon sequences. Clonality was calculated as one minus the Shannon entropy normalized by the log of the number of unique productive sequences. Fisher's exact test with Benjamini-Hochberg correction, using a cutoff of adjusted p below 0.01, was how clones that differed between time points or between blood and tumor were identified. This immuneACCESS table, as held by TCRdb, lists in-frame sequences with V and J called but not all clones. Of the missing ones, under half trace to an unresolved V gene in checked studies; the others have no known cause. For V, J and clone size, that table is used; D and trimming come from the DNA. The sample data list 85,000 to 100,000 clones, and 80% to 90% of these were observed just once. The ten top clones hold 1.5% to 2% of the sample.

Points on this clone: The antigen it recognizes is unknown. No much larger clonotype is one base removed from it; base qualities were not supplied.

General findings and caveats noted by the study authors: A pretreatment peripheral blood TCR clonality below the median was linked to improved progression-free and overall survival. At 3 weeks after the start of treatment, tumor-associated TCR clones in peripheral blood had expanded more in patients with durable benefit (n ≈ 23, p = 0.022). Small sample size (n of about 30) and many exploratory analyses mean the results are intended to be hypothesis-generating.

The label giving this sample's time point can be read as: pretreatment peripheral blood. The cohort included some 30 patients with locally advanced or metastatic urothelial carcinoma who were treated at Memorial Sloan Kettering on a trial protocol. Peripheral blood mononuclear cells were collected pretreatment and during treatment, with between 1 and 8 total time points obtained per patient. The Qiagen DNeasy Blood extraction kit was used to purify genomic DNA from total PBMCs and from tumor samples. Collected pretreatment and during treatment, PBMCs were isolated and stored as previously described.

The source of this sequence is a man aged 55 to 70 with urothelial cancer. Here the sequenced sample was PBMCs, taken around atezolizumab (anti-PD-L1) treatment. The chain is made from TRBV27 and TRBJ2-3; a stretch of 7 junction bases matches TRBD1. In nucleotides, the sequence is TGTGCCAGCAGTTTATGGGACAGACGGGGTACGCAGTATTTT. This sequence encodes CASSLWDRRGTQYF.